A selection of T cell receptor beta chains follows, all from one sample in a study of cytomegalovirus exposure and HLA in healthy donors. Profiled with immunoSEQ multiplex PCR; TCRdb holds only in-frame clones, not every one. The data show approximately 160,000 clones, approximately 80% seen once. Sequenced input: PBMCs. The source is a woman aged 18-35 years in good health and CMV-seronegative. The CDR3 runs from the conserved cysteine through the conserved F or W. D genes are given only for firm matches. Part of the rows lack a size; the others show once, few, many or a class for expanded clones.

v_call	clone_size	d_call	j_call	cdr3_aa	cdr3_nt
TRBV4-1	.	TRBD2	TRBJ2-1	CASSQEWASGQHNEQFF	TGCGCCAGCAGCCAAGAATGGGCTAGCGGGCAACACAATGAGCAGTTCTTC
TRBV9	.	.	TRBJ2-1	CASSAPSRGSYNEQFF	TGTGCCAGCAGCGCCCCGTCTCGGGGATCCTACAATGAGCAGTTCTTC
TRBV6-1	.	.	TRBJ1-4	CASSERVTGRGEKLFF	TGTGCCAGCAGTGAGCGGGTGACCGGAAGAGGTGAAAAACTGTTTTTT
TRBV28	.	TRBD2	TRBJ2-7	CASTQQGVAGAYEQYF	TGTGCCAGCACACAACAAGGAGTAGCGGGAGCCTACGAGCAGTACTTC
TRBV5-1	.	.	TRBJ1-4	CASGEGATNEKLFF	TGCGCCAGCGGAGAGGGTGCAACTAATGAAAAACTGTTTTTT
TRBV7-9	.	TRBD1	TRBJ1-4	CASSQGQGSNEKLFF	TGTGCCAGCAGCCAAGGACAGGGGTCAAATGAAAAACTGTTTTTT
TRBV7-9	.	TRBD2	TRBJ2-7	CASSLGLAGVSSYEQYF	TGTGCCAGCAGCTTAGGACTAGCGGGAGTCAGCTCCTACGAGCAGTACTTC
TRBV19	.	.	TRBJ2-7	CASSPGWEQYF	TGTGCCAGTAGCCCAGGGTGGGAGCAGTACTTC
TRBV7-2	.	.	TRBJ2-7	CASSLGGQSYEQYF	TGTGCCAGCAGCTTAGGGGGGCAGTCCTACGAGCAGTACTTC
TRBV30	.	TRBD2	TRBJ2-3	CAWRLAGGGGTDTQYF	TGTGCCTGGAGGCTAGCGGGAGGTGGGGGCACAGATACGCAGTATTTT
TRBV27	.	.	TRBJ2-7	CASSLSGFSVYEQYF	TGTGCCAGCAGTTTATCGGGCTTCTCGGTCTACGAGCAGTACTTC
TRBV18	.	.	TRBJ2-7	CASSPGGNREQYF	TGTGCCAGCTCACCCGGAGGAAATCGCGAGCAGTACTTC
TRBV7-9	.	.	TRBJ2-6	CASSPRTLSGANVLTF	TGTGCCAGCAGCCCCCGGACCCTCTCTGGGGCCAATGTCCTGACTTTC
TRBV28	.	TRBD1	TRBJ1-4	CASRPGTEYNEKLFF	TGTGCCAGCAGACCAGGGACAGAATATAATGAAAAACTGTTTTTT
TRBV7-2	.	TRBD2	TRBJ2-1	CASSSWTSGAYNEQFF	TGTGCCAGCAGCTCGTGGACTAGCGGGGCCTACAATGAGCAGTTCTTC
TRBV10-1	.	.	TRBJ2-1	CASIGNRAWQFF	TGCGCCAGCATTGGTAACAGGGCTTGGCAGTTCTTC
TRBV11-3	.	.	TRBJ2-7	CASREGVKLEQYF	TGTGCCAGCCGAGAGGGGGTCAAGCTCGAGCAGTACTTC
TRBV30	once	.	TRBJ2-2	CAWRGTGEPFF	TGTGCCTGGAGAGGCACCGGGGAGCCGTTTTTT
TRBV7-9	.	.	TRBJ1-2	CSSQGGAEGYTF	TGTTCCAGCCAGGGAGGGGCCGAGGGCTACACCTTC
TRBV5-8	.	.	TRBJ2-1	CASSLGTNPYNEQFF	TGTGCCAGCAGCTTGGGGACAAACCCCTACAATGAGCAGTTCTTC
TRBV5-1	.	TRBD1	TRBJ1-4	CASSYGQGEEKLFF	TGCGCCAGCAGTTACGGACAGGGGGAGGAAAAACTGTTTTTT
TRBV27	.	TRBD2	TRBJ2-3	CASRLLAGSTDTQYF	TGTGCCAGCAGGCTTCTAGCGGGGAGCACAGATACGCAGTATTTT
TRBV28	.	TRBD1	TRBJ1-5	CASSTGTGGLLWNQPQHF	TGTGCCAGCAGCACCGGGACAGGGGGCCTTCTATGGAATCAGCCCCAGCATTTT
TRBV27	few	.	TRBJ2-1	CASSEQGPTEIGDNEQFF	TGTGCCAGCAGCGAACAGGGACCGACGGAGATTGGGGACAATGAGCAGTTCTTC
TRBV7-9	.	.	TRBJ2-5	CASSWVPRETQYF	TGTGCCAGCAGCTGGGTACCCAGGGAGACCCAGTACTTC
TRBV27	few	.	TRBJ1-5	CASSLRETNQPQHF	TGTGCCAGCAGTTTACGGGAAACCAATCAGCCCCAGCATTTT
TRBV5-1	once	.	TRBJ2-1	CASSLPPGVTYNEQFF	TGCGCCAGCAGCTTGCCCCCAGGGGTCACCTACAATGAGCAGTTCTTC
TRBV28	.	.	TRBJ1-4	CASSLGQTNEKLFF	TGTGCCAGCAGTTTAGGTCAGACTAATGAAAAACTGTTTTTT
TRBV10-3	few	TRBD1	TRBJ2-6	CAIRDTGVGANVLTF	TGTGCCATCAGGGATACAGGGGTAGGGGCCAACGTCCTGACTTTC
TRBV5-4	.	.	TRBJ2-5	CASSSTGRGEGETQYF	TGTGCCAGCAGCTCGACCGGAAGGGGGGAGGGAGAGACCCAGTACTTC
TRBV14	.	TRBD2	TRBJ2-1	CASSLTSGRAGEQFF	TGTGCCAGCAGCCTAACTAGCGGGAGGGCTGGGGAGCAGTTCTTC
TRBV14	.	TRBD1	TRBJ1-1	CASSYRGEKAEAFF	TGTGCCAGCAGCTACAGGGGGGAAAAGGCTGAAGCTTTCTTT
TRBV5-1	.	.	TRBJ2-7	CASSQPSSYEQYF	TGCGCCAGCAGCCAACCCAGCTCCTACGAGCAGTACTTC
TRBV27	.	.	TRBJ2-1	CASSFGQYNEQFF	TGTGCCAGCAGTTTTGGGCAGTACAATGAGCAGTTCTTC
TRBV27	.	.	TRBJ2-3	CASSLSMAQGTDTQYF	TGTGCCAGCAGTTTGAGTATGGCGCAGGGTACAGATACGCAGTATTTT
TRBV7-8	once	.	TRBJ2-7	CASSFLSRRTYEQYF	TGTGCCAGCAGCTTCCTCTCGCGTCGAACCTACGAGCAGTACTTC
TRBV30	.	.	TRBJ1-1	CAWSVAAGTEAFF	TGTGCCTGGAGTGTAGCGGCAGGCACTGAAGCTTTCTTT
TRBV11-2	few	TRBD1	TRBJ2-7	CASSYRPPGQGLEQYF	TGTGCCAGCAGCTACCGACCCCCGGGACAGGGGCTCGAGCAGTACTTC
TRBV11-2	.	TRBD2	TRBJ2-7	CASSTYSGTVTYEQYF	TGTGCCAGCAGCACGTATAGCGGGACGGTGACCTACGAGCAGTACTTC
TRBV27	.	TRBD1	TRBJ1-2	CASRGDRGLGYTF	TGTGCCAGCCGTGGGGACAGGGGGCTCGGCTACACCTTC
TRBV6-1	.	TRBD1	TRBJ1-1	CASSNRDRAWTEAFF	TGTGCCAGCAGTAACCGGGACAGGGCTTGGACTGAAGCTTTCTTT
TRBV25-1	few	TRBD1	TRBJ2-7	CASSFRDRSYEQYF	TGTGCCAGCAGTTTTCGGGACAGGTCCTACGAGCAGTACTTC
TRBV6-5	.	TRBD1	TRBJ2-1	CASSTTGGKYNEQFF	TGTGCCAGCAGCACGACAGGGGGCAAGTACAATGAGCAGTTCTTC
TRBV7-2	.	TRBD2	TRBJ2-2	CASSLVRLAAGELFF	TGTGCCAGCAGCTTAGTGCGTCTAGCGGCCGGGGAGCTGTTTTTT
TRBV27	.	TRBD1	TRBJ1-2	CASSLTGQGFYGYTF	TGTGCCAGCAGTTTAACGGGACAGGGCTTCTATGGCTACACCTTC
TRBV7-8	once	TRBD1	TRBJ2-7	CASSSGQYHYEQYF	TGTGCCAGCAGCTCGGGACAGTACCACTACGAGCAGTACTTC
TRBV5-6	.	.	TRBJ2-2	CASSVRQVRATGELFF	TGTGCCAGCAGCGTGAGACAGGTCAGAGCCACCGGGGAGCTGTTTTTT
TRBV6-1	.	.	TRBJ2-5	CASSANYLETGETQYF	TGTGCCAGCAGTGCCAATTACCTTGAGACAGGAGAGACCCAGTACTTC
TRBV6-6	.	.	TRBJ2-1	CASSYSNENEQFF	TGTGCCAGCAGTTACTCGAATGAGAATGAGCAGTTCTTC
TRBV5-4	.	.	TRBJ2-7	CASSLQGRPYEQYF	TGTGCCAGCAGCTTGCAAGGGAGACCCTACGAGCAGTACTTC
TRBV6-6	once	TRBD1	TRBJ1-5	CASSPGQHSNQPQHF	TGTGCCAGCAGCCCGGGACAGCATAGCAATCAGCCCCAGCATTTT
TRBV5-5	.	.	TRBJ1-1	CASSLGGITEAFF	TGTGCCAGCAGCTTGGGCGGGATCACTGAAGCTTTCTTT
TRBV5-1	few	TRBD2	TRBJ2-4	CASSLVPSGGNLAKNIQYF	TGCGCCAGCAGCTTGGTTCCTAGCGGGGGAAACCTAGCCAAAAACATTCAGTACTTC
TRBV5-1	once	TRBD2	TRBJ2-6	CASSNLAGALSLLSGANVLTF	TGCGCCAGCAGTAATCTAGCGGGGGCCCTTAGCCTACTCTCTGGGGCCAACGTCCTGACTTTC
TRBV7-9	.	.	TRBJ2-5	CASSLLISRLQETQYF	TGTGCCAGCAGCTTACTGATTTCGCGGTTACAAGAGACCCAGTACTTC
TRBV6-5	.	.	TRBJ1-2	CASRLQGNRYGYTF	TGTGCCAGCAGGCTGCAGGGGAATCGGTATGGCTACACCTTC
TRBV5-1	.	.	TRBJ1-2	CASSLEGAPGSGVYGYTF	TGCGCCAGCAGCTTGGAAGGCGCCCCAGGGTCGGGGGTGTATGGCTACACCTTC